The rows below give T cell receptor beta chains drawn from one sample of a study of molecular identifiers for immune sequencing clone quantification. TCRdb redid the calling of the PCR reads with MiXCR, one entry per CDR3 protein. The profile covers roughly 320,000 distinct CDR3 sequences, with around 21% appearing a single time and roughly 0.86% taken by the ten largest. Sequenced: naive CD8+ T cells from blood, with Jurkat cell RNA spiked in. The receptors come from a human donor in good health. Some libraries in this study had Jurkat cell RNA spiked in. Each CDR3 is given with its conserved first and last residue. The D gene is left open where the match is weak. Only part of the rows carry a size: once, few, many, or a class if the clone is expanded.

v_gene	j_gene	abundance	d_gene	CDR3aa	CDR3nt
TRBV27	TRBJ2-7	.	.	CAGRGDSYEQYF	TGTGCCGGCAGAGGGGATTCCTACGAGCAGTACTTC
TRBV4-1	TRBJ2-7	few	TRBD1	CASSPSGQGLVEQYF	TGCGCCAGCAGCCCTTCCGGACAGGGTCTGGTAGAGCAGTACTTC
TRBV5-4	TRBJ2-2	many	.	CASSAPLLADTGELFF	TGTGCCAGCAGCGCTCCCCTCCTAGCCGACACCGGGGAGCTGTTTTTT
TRBV4-3	TRBJ2-3	.	TRBD2	CASSPGLSSGDTQYF	TGCGCCAGCAGCCCGGGACTGTCTAGCGGGGATACGCAGTATTTT
TRBV19	TRBJ1-1	many	.	CASSISQNTEAFF	TGTGCCAGTAGTATTTCCCAGAACACTGAAGCTTTCTTT
TRBV7-9	TRBJ2-7	many	.	CASSLAGTTYEQYF	TGTGCCAGCAGCTTAGCCGGGACAACGTACGAGCAGTACTTC
TRBV11-2	TRBJ2-5	.	TRBD2	CASSLVDGTSGVQETQYF	TGTGCCAGCAGCTTAGTGGACGGGACTAGCGGGGTGCAAGAGACCCAGTACTTC
TRBV6-5	TRBJ2-7	many	.	CASTDDPDSYEQYF	TGTGCCAGCACTGACGACCCGGATTCCTACGAGCAGTACTTC
TRBV13	TRBJ2-7	many	.	CASSFGEYEQYF	TGTGCCAGCAGCTTCGGAGAGTACGAGCAGTACTTC
TRBV11-3	TRBJ2-3	.	TRBD2	CASSTRTSGVADTQYF	TGTGCCAGCAGCACCCGGACTAGCGGAGTCGCAGATACGCAGTATTTT
TRBV4-1	TRBJ1-4	few	.	CASSQDIGATNEKLFF	TGCGCCAGCAGCCAAGATATAGGTGCAACTAATGAAAAACTGTTTTTT
TRBV29-1	TRBJ2-2	many	TRBD2	CSATLAGWTGELFF	TGCAGCGCCACTCTAGCGGGGTGGACCGGGGAGCTGTTTTTT
TRBV2	TRBJ2-7	many	.	CASSEPPGSSYEQYF	TGTGCCAGCAGTGAGCCCCCGGGCAGCTCCTACGAGCAGTACTTC
TRBV5-5	TRBJ2-1	many	TRBD2	CASSSILAGGPLEQFF	TGTGCCAGCAGCTCCATACTAGCGGGGGGGCCCCTTGAGCAGTTCTTC
TRBV7-9	TRBJ2-5	many	TRBD1	CASSGQVEETQYF	TGTGCCAGCAGCGGACAGGTCGAAGAGACCCAGTACTTC
TRBV30	TRBJ1-2	.	.	CAWSAAGYGYTF	TGTGCCTGGAGCGCCGCAGGCTATGGCTACACCTTC
TRBV7-9	TRBJ2-7	many	.	CASLPGGSPYEQYF	TGTGCCAGCCTGCCCGGGGGATCGCCCTACGAGCAGTACTTC
TRBV23-1	TRBJ2-5	.	.	CASSPHPGWRKGTQYF	TGCGCCAGCAGTCCCCACCCCGGGTGGCGGAAAGGGACCCAGTACTTC
TRBV20-1	TRBJ2-7	many	TRBD2	CSARATTSVSYEQYF	TGCAGTGCCAGAGCCACAACTAGCGTCTCCTACGAGCAGTACTTC
TRBV2	TRBJ2-6	many	.	CASIGGLQVSSGANVLTF	TGTGCCAGCATCGGAGGACTCCAGGTATCCTCTGGGGCCAACGTCCTGACTTTC
TRBV15	TRBJ1-5	many	.	CATSYGGAGDQPQHF	TGTGCCACCAGCTACGGTGGGGCTGGGGATCAGCCCCAGCATTTT
TRBV29-1	TRBJ2-5	few	TRBD2	CSVEGTSENQETQYF	TGCAGCGTTGAGGGGACTAGCGAAAACCAAGAGACCCAGTACTTC
TRBV7-9	TRBJ2-6	few	TRBD1	CASSGTVERTSGANVLSF	TGTGCCAGCAGCGGGACAGTGGAACGTACCTCTGGGGCCAACGTCCTGTCTTTC
TRBV28	TRBJ1-1	many	.	CASSLRGLNTEAFF	TGTGCCAGCAGTTTACGGGGTTTAAACACTGAAGCTTTCTTT
TRBV27	TRBJ2-3	few	.	CASTSSPVGTDTQYF	TGTGCCAGCACCTCCTCTCCGGTTGGCACAGATACGCAGTATTTT
TRBV7-8	TRBJ2-7	few	.	CASSKNYEQYF	TGTGCCAGCAGCAAAAACTACGAGCAGTACTTC
TRBV19	TRBJ2-2	.	TRBD2	CASSIDPGGRNTGELFF	TGTGCCAGTAGTATAGATCCGGGAGGCAGGAACACCGGGGAGCTGTTTTTT
TRBV3-1	TRBJ1-6	few	.	CASSPAPPDSYNSPLHF	TGTGCCAGCAGCCCGGCGCCCCCGGACTCCTATAATTCACCCCTCCACTTT
TRBV9	TRBJ2-3	few	.	CASSVALGPAMDTQYF	TGTGCCAGCAGCGTAGCATTGGGGCCGGCGATGGATACGCAGTATTTT
TRBV20-1	TRBJ2-2	many	.	CSARDWLTNTGELFF	TGCAGTGCTAGAGATTGGCTAACGAACACCGGGGAGCTGTTTTTT
TRBV12-3/TRBV12-4	TRBJ2-3	many	.	CASSFTLSTDTQYF	TGTGCCAGCAGTTTTACCCTCAGCACAGATACGCAGTATTTT
TRBV7-6	TRBJ2-2	many	.	CASSLVRSHPYTGELFF	TGTGCCAGCAGCTTAGTAAGATCTCATCCTTACACCGGGGAGCTGTTTTTT
TRBV4-3	TRBJ2-5	many	.	CASSQDHGDQETQYF	TGCGCCAGCAGCCAAGATCACGGGGACCAAGAGACCCAGTACTTC
TRBV20-1	TRBJ2-7	.	TRBD1	CSARDRDRVVEQYF	TGCAGTGCTAGAGATCGGGACAGGGTGGTGGAGCAGTACTTC
TRBV5-1	TRBJ2-7	many	TRBD1	CASSPGQGATYYEQYF	TGCGCCAGCAGCCCGGGACAGGGGGCTACGTACTACGAGCAGTACTTC
TRBV27	TRBJ1-4	.	.	CATRDATNEKLFF	TGTGCCACCAGAGATGCAACTAATGAAAAACTGTTTTTT
TRBV3-1	TRBJ2-1	few	.	CASSQDAGGEQFF	TGTGCCAGCAGCCAAGACGCTGGAGGTGAGCAGTTCTTC
TRBV28	TRBJ2-5	few	.	CASRKDSSSQETQYF	TGTGCCAGCCGAAAGGACAGCTCTAGTCAAGAGACCCAGTACTTC
TRBV20-1	TRBJ1-1	many	.	CSATPPNTEAFF	TGCAGTGCTACTCCACCTAACACTGAAGCTTTCTTT
TRBV6-2/TRBV6-3	TRBJ1-5	.	TRBD1	CSSSGLTGYNQPQHF	TGTTCCAGCAGCGGCCTGACAGGGTATAATCAGCCCCAGCATTTT
TRBV7-2	TRBJ2-1	many	TRBD2	CASSWRGGPYNEQFF	TGTGCCAGCAGCTGGCGGGGGGGCCCCTACAATGAGCAGTTCTTC
TRBV6-6	TRBJ2-3	many	.	CASHGDPDTQYF	TGTGCCTCCCACGGGGACCCAGATACGCAGTATTTT
TRBV30	TRBJ2-3	.	.	CAWSDSAEIVTQYF	TGTGCCTGGAGTGACTCAGCGGAAATAGTTACGCAGTATTTT
TRBV4-2	TRBJ2-3	many	.	CASSQGTTQYF	TGTGCCAGCAGCCAAGGTACTACGCAGTATTTT
TRBV30	TRBJ1-1	many	.	CAWSKGLNTEAFF	TGTGCCTGGAGTAAGGGCCTGAACACTGAAGCTTTCTTT
TRBV3-1	TRBJ1-2	many	.	CASSQWRGGADGYTF	TGTGCCAGCAGCCAATGGCGCGGCGGGGCGGATGGCTACACCTTC
TRBV15	TRBJ2-4	many	.	CATTFGQLAKNIQYF	TGTGCCACCACCTTCGGACAACTAGCCAAAAACATTCAGTACTTC